The rows below give T cell receptor beta chains drawn from one sample of a study of blood T cell repertoires in COVID-19. The repertoire was sequenced with immunoSEQ multiplex PCR; TCRdb's copy has only in-frame clones and lacks some. The sample lists approximately 470,000 clones, roughly nine tenths occurring once. Sequenced sample: PBMCs or T cells enriched from blood (not recorded which). The receptors originated from a woman under 30 who had recovered from COVID-19. Both conserved end residues are part of each CDR3. Each record gives: clone size, D gene, J gene, V gene, CDR3 protein, CDR3 DNA. D genes are given only for firm matches. Clone size is shown for a subset of rows, as once, few, many or a class of expanded clone.

>once|.|TRBJ2-1|TRBV2
CASSGVSDEQFF
TGTGCCAGCAGTGGGGTTAGCGATGAGCAGTTCTTC
>.|.|TRBJ1-1|TRBV5-5
CASSFVRSEAFF
TGTGCCAGCAGCTTCGTGAGGTCCGAAGCTTTCTTT
>.|.|TRBJ1-2|TRBV19
CATLQGRNGYTF
TGTGCCACCTTACAGGGAAGGAATGGCTACACCTTC
>.|.|TRBJ1-1|TRBV30
CAWSVGTNTEAFF
TGTGCCTGGAGTGTAGGGACAAACACTGAAGCTTTCTTT
>.|.|TRBJ1-2|TRBV2
CASREGYSGYGYTF
TGTGCCAGCAGGGAAGGGTATTCCGGCTATGGCTACACCTTC
>.|TRBD2|TRBJ2-3|TRBV7-2
CASSSLAGGGDTQYF
TGTGCCAGCAGCTCCCTGGCGGGGGGGGGAGATACGCAGTATTTT
>few|.|TRBJ1-1|TRBV5-4
CASSPYLRRESTEAFF
TGTGCCAGCAGCCCCTACCTTAGGAGGGAGAGCACTGAAGCTTTCTTT
>.|.|TRBJ1-5|TRBV10-3
CAISARDQPQHF
TGTGCCATCAGTGCAAGAGATCAGCCCCAGCATTTT
>.|.|TRBJ2-3|TRBV18
CASSPTEDTQYF
TGTGCCAGCTCACCGACAGAAGATACGCAGTATTTT
>.|TRBD2|TRBJ2-1|TRBV29-1
CSVVSLAGYNEQFF
TGCAGCGTTGTATCGCTAGCGGGGTACAATGAGCAGTTCTTC
>.|TRBD1|TRBJ1-2|TRBV13
CASSSRTGEEEGYTF
TGTGCCAGCAGCTCGCGGACAGGGGAGGAGGAGGGCTACACCTTC
>.|.|TRBJ1-3|TRBV18
CASSPIRASGNTIYF
TGTGCCAGCTCACCGATCAGGGCCTCTGGAAACACCATATATTTT
>.|.|TRBJ1-1|TRBV21-1
CASSTHQGSGAFF
TGTGCCAGCAGCACCCACCAGGGTAGTGGAGCTTTCTTT
>.|.|TRBJ1-1|TRBV14
CASSPRGTRNTEAFF
TGTGCCAGCAGCCCTAGGGGGACGCGGAACACTGAAGCTTTCTTT
>.|.|TRBJ1-4|TRBV27
CASRKASATNEKLFF
TGTGCCAGCAGGAAAGCCTCTGCAACTAATGAAAAACTGTTTTTT
>.|.|TRBJ2-7|TRBV6-5
CASSYKAERSYEQYF
TGTGCCAGCAGTTACAAGGCGGAGCGATCCTACGAGCAGTACTTC
>.|.|TRBJ1-3|TRBV5-8
CASSQSRKGVGNTIYF
TGTGCCAGCAGCCAGTCCCGAAAGGGGGTTGGAAACACCATATATTTT
>.|.|TRBJ2-5|TRBV6-1
CASSDTPQETQYF
TGTGCCAGCAGTGACACTCCCCAAGAGACCCAGTACTTC